This T cell receptor beta chain was identified during a study of CD8 T cells in ankylosing spondylitis. This CDR3 region has 16 residues. Trimming took 2 bases from V and 0 from J, leaving 10 bases between them. Germline lookup yields CDR1 SEHNR and CDR2 FQNEAQ (reference sequence). This clonotype was seen a few times. Its matching antigen is unknown. Library preparation for TCR beta used quantitative 5'-RACE with molecular barcodes. Each CDR3 protein is one row after TCRdb ran MiXCR on the 5' RACE reads. Among approximately 200,000 distinct CDR3 sequences listed, 13% were seen once. Study-level points and caveats: Reportedly, disease-linked clones are significantly enriched in ankylosing spondylitis patients' matched synovial fluid. Ankylosing spondylitis blood appeared to be characterized by a TCR beta motif of eight highly homologous variants. Several of the motif variants were reported before in synovial fluid and blood from reactive arthritis.

V and J are TRBV7-9 and TRBJ2-2; D is possibly TRBD2 (6 bases). Sequencing was done on a sample of blood, either unsorted or a sorted T cell fraction (not recorded which). The sequence derives from a female donor with ankylosing spondylitis or in good health (not recorded which). The CDR3 nucleotides read TGTGCCAGCAGCTTAAGAGGCGGGACGAACACCGGGGAGCTGTTTTTT. The encoded protein is CASSLRGGTNTGELFF.